Presented here are 6 T cell receptor beta chains from one specimen sequenced in a study of cytomegalovirus exposure and HLA in healthy donors. PCR involved 60 Vbeta and 13 Jbeta primers. The table came from immunoSEQ multiplex PCR; TCRdb's copy has only in-frame clones and leaves some out. Among about 140,000 clones listed, 77% were seen once. Sequenced: PBMCs. The receptors originated from a man younger than 45 in good health and CMV-seronegative.

This chain links TRBV2 with TRBJ1-5, with 10 bases aligning to TRBD1. With 4 bases clipped from V and 6 bases from J, the junction kept 3 bases outside the gene matches. Germline CDR1 and CDR2: SNHLY and FYNNEI. The CDR3 has 14 amino acids. CDR3 DNA sequence: TGTGCCAGCAGTGGGACAGGGGGTCCTCAGCCCCAGCATTTT. This codes for CASSGTGGPQPQHF.

V and J are TRBV29-1 and TRBJ2-6; 10 nucleotides match TRBD1. V gave up 2 bases and J gave up 0 bases; unmatched junction bases: 7. Germline V gene sequence: CDR1 SQVTM, CDR2 ANQGSEA. This CDR3 comprises 18 residues. CDR3 protein: CSVEHPRTGGSGANVLTF. The CDR3 DNA reads as TGCAGCGTTGAACACCCGAGGACAGGGGGCTCTGGGGCCAACGTCCTGACTTTC.

The V call is TRBV10-1, the J call TRBJ2-3, with TRBD2 as a possible D gene (5 bases). V was shortened by 0 bases and J by 3 bases, with 7 bases between the two germline ends. Germline CDR1 and CDR2: WNHNN and SYGVQD (reference sequence). This CDR3 has 14 amino acids. Written as DNA, the CDR3 is TGCGCCAGCAGTGAGTCCCCGGGGACAGATACGCAGTATTTT. Protein: CASSESPGTDTQYF.

CDR3 protein: CASSSYSGNTIYF. The DNA for the CDR3 is TGTGCCAGCAGTTCCTACTCTGGAAACACCATATATTTT. V is TRBV6-5 and J is TRBJ1-3, with D hard to call. Germline-derived CDR1 and CDR2 are MNHEY and SVGAGI. V lost 4 bases and J 0 bases, leaving 4 bases between the germline ends. The CDR3 is made up of 13 amino acids.

The chain carries TRBV30 and TRBJ2-7; TRBD2 agrees at 11 bases. The CDR3 length is 15 residues. V dropped 4 bases and J dropped 3; count of bases not matched to a gene: 8. Germline V CDR1 and CDR2: GTSNPN, SVGIG (reference sequence). CDR3 bases: TGTGCCTGGAATCCCGGGACTAGCGGCAACTACGAGCAGTACTTC. Translation: CAWNPGTSGNYEQYF.

This chain connects TRBV27 to TRBJ2-3, with D unresolved. The V and J ends lost 2 bases and 8 bases respectively, with 8 bases between them. This CDR3 contains 12 residues. Germline V gene sequence: CDR1 MNHEY, CDR2 SMNVEV (reference sequence). For the CDR3, the DNA is TGTGCCAGCAGTTTACGCGGCGCTACGCAGTATTTT. Protein product: CASSLRGATQYF.